These 21 T cell receptor beta chains were all obtained from the same sample, sequenced in a study of neurological immune-mediated disorders. Using its own MiXCR run on the 5' RACE reads, TCRdb lists one record per CDR3 protein. The sample shows 25,000 to 35,000 distinct CDR3 sequences, over 4% of them seen only once. Sequenced sample: PBMCs. These receptors were collected from a man between 18 and 29 years old in good health.

At least ten counts were recorded for this clonotype. The CDR3, as DNA: TGCGCCAGCAGCTCCGGGACCCTAAACAATGAGCAGTTCTTC. It specifies CASSSGTLNNEQFF. The chain combines TRBV5-1 with TRBJ2-1; D is tentatively TRBD1 or TRBD2 (5 bases each). Germline V gene data show CDR1 as SGHRS and CDR2 as YFSETQ. The V and J ends lost 3 bases and 5 bases respectively, with 12 bases between them. There are 14 residues in the CDR3.

This clonotype was counted ten times or more. This CDR3 reads CASSPPDGGSSYNEQFF. CDR3 DNA: TGTGCCAGCTCACCCCCGGACGGTGGGAGCTCCTACAATGAGCAGTTCTTC. The V call is TRBV18, the J call TRBJ2-1; a weak D match, TRBD2 (5 bases). The CDR3 spans 17 residues. CDR1 is KGHSH, CDR2 LQKENI, per germline. Trimming stripped 3 bases from V and 0 bases from J, with 15 bases between.

In its sample, this clonotype was seen many times. The chain carries TRBV2 and TRBJ1-2; a possible D gene is TRBD1 (5 bases). Trimming cost V 4 bases and J 4 bases, with 13 bases left between them. Germline CDR1 reads SNHLY; CDR2 reads FYNNEI. The CDR3 loop spans 14 amino acids. The CDR3 nucleotides are TGTGCCAGCAGTGCCGAGGGACGGGGCTATGGCTACACCTTC. Its protein is CASSAEGRGYGYTF.

At least ten counts were recorded for this clonotype. The J gene is TRBJ2-5, the V gene TRBV5-1; the D gene could be TRBD1 or TRBD2 (5 bases each). This CDR3 region has 13 residues. V was pared by 2 bases and J by 4 bases, with 9 bases between. The germline V gene has CDR1 SGHRS and CDR2 YFSETQ. DNA for the CDR3: TGCGCCAGCAGCTTTGAGGGACCAGAGACCCAGTACTTC. Translation gives CASSFEGPETQYF. Together with reference TRBV5-1 and TRBJ2-5, the CDR3 gives the full variable domain: KAGVTQTPRYLIKTRGQQVTLSCSPISGHRSVSWYQQTPGQGLQFLFEYFSETQRNKGNFPGRFSGRQFSNSRSEMNVSTLELGDSALYLCASSFEGPETQYFGPGTRLLVL.

This clonotype was counted at least ten times. The chain links TRBV4-2 to TRBJ1-1; D might be TRBD1 (6 bases). Per the germline V gene, CDR1 is LGHNA and CDR2 is YNFKEQ. V lost 0 bases, J lost 5 bases, and 22 bases lay in between. This CDR3 contains 18 residues. The CDR3 spells CASSQDRSGLGQWTEAFF. DNA for the CDR3: TGTGCCAGCAGCCAAGATCGGAGCGGACTAGGACAGTGGACTGAAGCTTTCTTT.

This clonotype was seen many times. This rearrangement joins TRBV4-3 to TRBJ2-3; no reliable D call. The germline V gene encodes CDR1 LGHNA and CDR2 YSLEER. Trimming removed 1 base from V and 2 bases from J, with 13 bases in between. There are 16 residues in the CDR3. CDR3 amino acids: CASSQGQQWSTDTQYF. CDR3 in DNA: TGCGCCAGCAGCCAAGGTCAGCAATGGTCCACAGATACGCAGTATTTT.

This clonotype was counted ten times or more. The V call is TRBV14, the J call TRBJ1-6; no firm D call. Germline values: CDR1 SGHDN, CDR2 FVKESK. The CDR3 has 14 amino acids. V lost 3 bases and J lost 6, with 9 bases in between. CDR3 protein: CASSHRILNSPLHF. The CDR3 nucleotides read TGTGCCAGCAGCCACAGGATTCTTAATTCACCCCTCCACTTT.

This clonotype was seen ten or more times. The chain employs TRBV12-3 or TRBV12-4 and TRBJ1-4, with 10 bases fitting TRBD1. V trimming: 4 bases; J trimming: 7 bases; junction bases outside the gene matches: 6. The CDR3 contains 15 residues. CDR3 region: CASSSPGTGAEKLFF. CDR3 DNA: TGTGCCAGCAGTTCGCCCGGGACAGGGGCTGAAAAACTGTTTTTT.

This clonotype was recorded many times. The rearrangement joins TRBV7-9 to TRBJ1-2; D gene uncertain. The length of the CDR3 is 14 residues. Germline CDR1 SEHNR, CDR2 FQNEAQ (reference sequence). Trimming removed 2 bases at V and 8 bases at J, with 15 bases between. Written as DNA, the CDR3 is TGTGCCAGCAGCTTATCCAAGAACCGCAACGGCTACACCTTC. It encodes CASSLSKNRNGYTF.

There are many counts of this clonotype. This chain connects TRBV5-1 to TRBJ1-6, with D unclear. With 0 bases removed from V and 10 bases from J, the gap between germline ends came to 14 bases. Per the germline V gene, CDR1 is SGHRS and CDR2 is YFSETQ. The CDR3 runs 15 residues. Written as DNA, the CDR3 is TGCGCCAGCAGCTTGGACCCCCAATTTGGCTCACCCCTCCACTTT. It specifies CASSLDPQFGSPLHF.

This clonotype was seen ten or more times. V and J are TRBV5-1 and TRBJ1-1, with a weak D call TRBD1 (5 bases). The CDR3 is 13 residues long. Trimming removed 4 bases from V and 0 bases from J, with 7 bases in between. The V gene's germline CDR1 is SGHRS and CDR2 YFSETQ. The CDR3 sequence: CASSIQVNTEAFF. The DNA of the CDR3 is TGCGCCAGCAGCATACAGGTGAACACTGAAGCTTTCTTT.

This clonotype has ten or more counts. This rearrangement joins TRBV7-8 to TRBJ2-1; no clear D gene. The germline V gene encodes CDR1 SGHVS and CDR2 FQNEAQ. The ends were cut back, 7 bases at V and 2 bases at J, with 12 bases in the middle. The CDR3 is 14 amino acids. The CDR3 here is CASIPGEPYNEQFF. CDR3 nucleotide sequence: TGTGCCAGCATCCCAGGTGAGCCCTACAATGAGCAGTTCTTC.

This clonotype was counted at least ten times. The chain carries TRBV7-2 and TRBJ2-1; tentatively, D is TRBD1 or TRBD2 (5 bases each). Germline-derived CDR1 and CDR2 are SGHTA and FQGNSA. There are 14 residues in the CDR3. The V end was cut by 1 base, the J end by 9 bases, with 13 bases between. The CDR3 loop reads CASSLGESGPEQFF. CDR3 nucleotides: TGTGCCAGCAGCTTAGGGGAGTCGGGGCCTGAGCAGTTCTTC. The whole variable domain, remainder taken from reference TRBV7-2 and TRBJ2-1, is GAGVSQSPSNKVTEKGKDVELRCDPISGHTALYWYRQSLGQGLEFLIYFQGNSAPDKSGLPSDRFSAERTGGSVSTLTIQRTQQEDSAVYLCASSLGESGPEQFFGPGTRLTVL.

The table lists this clonotype with many counts. This sequence joins TRBV6-6 and TRBJ1-5, with no clear D. Germline V gene lookup returns CDR1 MNHNY and CDR2 SVGAGI (reference sequence). This CDR3 comprises 11 residues. The V and J ends lost 2 bases and 10 bases respectively, with 6 bases between them. The CDR3 coding sequence is TGTGCCAGCAGTTACCAAGGACCCCAGCATTTT. This sequence encodes CASSYQGPQHF.

This clonotype was detected ten times or more. The CDR3 DNA reads TGCAGCGTAGTCGTGACAGGGCGGGACTATGGCTACACCTTC. Translating it yields CSVVVTGRDYGYTF. The V and J genes are TRBV29-1 and TRBJ1-2, with TRBD1 identical over 7 bases. Trimming cost V 6 bases and J 3 bases; bases outside gene matches: 10. The CDR3 is 14 residues long. In germline, CDR1 is SQVTM, CDR2 ANQGSEA.

Ten or more counts support this clonotype. The V call is TRBV20-1, the J call TRBJ1-5; TRBD1 matches at 8 bases. The trim removed 1 base at V and 6 bases at J, leaving 17 bases unmatched. Looked up from germline, CDR1 is DFQATT and CDR2 is SNEGSKA (reference sequence). The CDR3 covers 18 residues. In nucleotides, the CDR3 is TGCAGTGCTAGAGGTCTCGTCAGGGGGCGAATTGGAGGTCAGCCCCAGCATTTT. Protein sequence: CSARGLVRGRIGGQPQHF.

This clonotype was observed at least ten times. In nucleotides, the CDR3 is TGTGCCAGCAGGGACCCGAACACCGGGGAGCTGTTTTTT. Encoded protein: CASRDPNTGELFF. The V and J genes are TRBV6-1 and TRBJ2-2; D uncertain. V lost 6 bases and J 0 bases, leaving 5 bases between the germline ends. The CDR3 totals 13 residues. CDR1 is MNHNS, CDR2 SASEGT, per germline.

This clonotype showed up many times. The chain joins TRBV5-1 to TRBJ1-2; tentatively, D is TRBD1 (6 bases). Between the trimmed V and J ends, which lost 4 bases and 8 bases, there was a span of 18 bases. The length of the CDR3 is 14 residues. Germline CDR1 and CDR2: SGHRS and YFSETQ. The CDR3 loop reads CASSTRQVGAGYTF. The CDR3 bases are TGCGCCAGCAGCACGCGACAGGTCGGCGCGGGCTACACCTTC.

Many counts were recorded for this clonotype. V is TRBV7-2 and J is TRBJ2-2, with a tentative D call TRBD2 (5 bases). Per the germline V gene, CDR1 is SGHTA and CDR2 is FQGNSA. This CDR3 is 14 amino acids long. The V end lost 5 bases, the J end lost 3 bases, and 10 bases lay between the germline ends. CDR3 bases: TGTGCCAGCAGCCTGAGGCGGGACACCGGGGAGCTGTTTTTT. Translation: CASSLRRDTGELFF.

This clonotype has at least ten counts. This sequence joins TRBV27 and TRBJ2-3; D unresolved. The CDR3 extends over 12 amino acids. CDR1 is MNHEY, CDR2 SMNVEV, per germline (reference sequence). The V end lost 7 bases, the J end lost 8 bases, and 13 bases lay between the germline ends. The CDR3 loop reads CASKPGRGTQYF. In DNA, the CDR3 is TGTGCCAGCAAACCGGGCCGCGGTACGCAGTATTTT.

This clonotype was seen ten or more times. The chain joins TRBV6-5 to TRBJ1-2, with D unresolved. CDR3 length: 13 residues. V lost 2 bases and J lost 10, with 14 bases in between. The germline V gene has CDR1 MNHEY and CDR2 SVGAGI. CDR3 residues: CASSYGPSRSYTF. The CDR3, as DNA: TGTGCCAGCAGTTACGGGCCATCGCGGTCCTACACCTTC.